The entry below describes one T cell receptor beta chain. Its antigen is undetermined. PCR was performed a second time for 7 to 11 cycles using a sample-barcoded 5' primer and a J-beta primer mix. One entry per CDR3 protein results from TCRdb running MiXCR on the 5' RACE reads. The sample carries approximately 800,000 distinct CDR3 sequences, roughly 25% recorded once. The data originate from a study of blood T cells in healthy people across ages. Study results and limitations: Across samples, TCR beta diversity tracked strongly with naive T cell percentage. Donor CMV status was unknown, possibly confounding expanded clonotype changes. Estimates of total diversity, which came from one million sequenced T cells, were considered to be underestimates.

A further study also used this sample, focusing on T cells of mothers and their children. That paper states: Every mother supplied over 8.5 million TCR beta CDR3 reads and every child around 3 million.

The sequenced sample was blood. This TCR was sampled from a boy under 18 in good health.

CDR3 residues: CASSAPAGIAETQYF. CDR3 DNA: TGTGCCAGCAGCGCCCCCGCCGGGATTGCAGAGACCCAGTACTTC. The gene calls are TRBV7-2 and TRBJ2-5, with D perhaps TRBD2 (5 bases). The CDR3 is 15 residues long. V dropped 5 bases and J dropped 4 bases, with 17 bases sitting between them. CDR1 is SGHTA and CDR2 is FQGNSA in the germline V gene.